The clone carrying this T cell receptor beta chain has more than one count but fewer than ten. The antigen remains unidentified. This entry belongs to a study of T cell responses to AZD1222 COVID-19 vaccine. Study at large: Analyses pooled second doses at about 4 or about 12 weeks.

Study results and limitations: Donors skewed white British and female; clonal diversity was possibly underestimated. Unmutated variant regions are reportedly targeted by nearly half of spike-specific TCRs.

The V end lost 3 bases, the J end lost 0 bases, and 12 bases lay between the germline ends. The germline V gene encodes CDR1 LNHDA and CDR2 SQIVND (reference sequence). This CDR3 has 16 amino acids. Assay: immunoSEQ multiplex PCR; the TCRdb copy retains only in-frame clones and omits some. The table records 50,000 to 65,000 clones, 85% to 90% of them present only once. This receptor was obtained from an adult in good health. The input for sequencing was peripheral blood, taken on day 0 of AZD1222 vaccination. The V call is TRBV19, the J call TRBJ1-3; D ambiguous. The CDR3 here is CASSIPGSYSGNTIYF. The CDR3 nucleotides are TGTGCCAGTAGTATCCCGGGCAGTTACTCTGGAAACACCATATATTTT.